Presented here are 20 T cell receptor beta chains from one specimen sequenced in a study of CD8 T cells in Susac syndrome. An amount of RNA that ranged from 0.5 to 1 ug was reverse transcribed with random hexamers. TCRdb passed the immunoSEQ multiplex PCR reads through MiXCR, listing each CDR3 protein once. The sample consists of 120,000 or so distinct CDR3 sequences, roughly 94% of them appearing once. The sample taken for sequencing was CD8+ T cells from PBMCs. The receptors were gathered from a human donor with Susac syndrome.

The chain combines TRBV18 with TRBJ1-2; the D is unclear. This CDR3 is 16 amino acids long. Per the germline V gene, CDR1 is KGHSH and CDR2 is LQKENI. Trimming pared 6 bases from V and 3 bases from J, leaving 20 bases between. The CDR3 loop reads CASSSTPDPEDYGYTF. The CDR3 DNA reads as TGTGCCAGCTCCTCAACTCCCGACCCAGAGGACTATGGCTACACCTTC. The full variable domain, its missing parts supplied by reference TRBV18 and TRBJ1-2, is NAGVMQNPRHLVRRRGQEARLRCSPMKGHSHVYWYRQLPEEGLKFMVYLQKENIIDESGMPKERFSAEFPKEGPSILRIQQVVRGDSAAYFCASSSTPDPEDYGYTFGSGTRLTVV.

J is TRBJ2-3 and V is TRBV7-9; 9 bases are shared with TRBD2. Germline V gene sequence: CDR1 SEHNR, CDR2 FQNEAQ (reference sequence). The CDR3 has 15 amino acids. Germline trimming cut 1 base from V and 6 bases from J; bases unmatched to any gene: 5. The chain's CDR3 is CASSLGSSGADTQYF. DNA of the CDR3: TGTGCCAGCAGCTTAGGGTCTAGCGGGGCCGATACGCAGTATTTT.

The chain couples TRBV4-2 to TRBJ2-1; no firm D call. V lost 0 bases, J lost 9 bases, and 6 bases lay in between. Germline loops: CDR1 LGHNA, CDR2 YNFKEQ. The CDR3 is 12 amino acids. The CDR3 reads CASSQDRREQFF. The CDR3 bases are TGTGCCAGCAGCCAAGATCGTCGTGAGCAGTTCTTC.

The V gene is TRBV4-1, the J gene TRBJ2-1; 8 bases map to TRBD1. The germline gives CDR1 MGHRA, CDR2 YSYEKL. This CDR3 is built from 16 residues. V shed 4 bases, J shed 5 bases, and the junction held 10 bases outside the gene matches. In DNA, the CDR3 is TGCGCCAGCAGCCCAAGCAGGGGGCCCACCCACAATGAGCAGTTCTTC. This translates into CASSPSRGPTHNEQFF.

This chain joins TRBV9 and TRBJ2-1, with 8 bases identical to TRBD1. The CDR3 is 15 residues long. Looked up from germline, CDR1 is SGDLS and CDR2 is YYNGEE. The V segment lost 4 bases and the J segment 3 bases; nucleotides outside the gene matches: 6. CDR3 in amino acids: CASSQTGTGYNEQFF. In DNA form, the CDR3 reads TGTGCCAGCAGCCAAACCGGGACAGGCTACAATGAGCAGTTCTTC. The variable domain in full, with the rest retrieved from reference TRBV9 and TRBJ2-1, is DSGVTQTPKHLITATGQRVTLRCSPRSGDLSVYWYQQSLDQGLQFLIQYYNGEERAKGNILERFSAQQFPDLHSELNLSSLELGDSALYFCASSQTGTGYNEQFFGPGTRLTVL.

The chain has TRBV6-6 and TRBJ2-1, with 8 bases fitting TRBD2. V was pared by 3 bases and J by 3 bases, with 4 bases of the junction left unmatched. The CDR3 loop spans 15 amino acids. Per the germline V gene, CDR1 is MNHNY and CDR2 is SVGAGI (reference sequence). The CDR3 here is CASSYTAGGYNEQFF. The CDR3 DNA reads as TGTGCCAGCAGTTATACTGCGGGGGGCTACAATGAGCAGTTCTTC.

The chain links TRBV4-1 to TRBJ2-7, with a tentative D call TRBD1 (6 bases). CDR1 is MGHRA, CDR2 YSYEKL, per germline. V was pared by 1 base and J by 2 bases, with 9 bases between. The CDR3 length is 14 residues. DNA of the CDR3: TGCGCCAGCAGCCAAGGCACAGGGACCTACGAGCAGTACTTC. Encoded protein: CASSQGTGTYEQYF.

The V gene is TRBV7-2, the J gene TRBJ1-2; possibly TRBD1 for D (5 bases). The V and J ends lost 0 bases and 8 bases respectively, with 22 bases between them. The CDR3 has 17 amino acids. The germline gives CDR1 SGHTA, CDR2 FQGNSA. The CDR3 is CASSLAWGSGRGEGYTF. The CDR3 DNA sequence: TGTGCCAGCAGCTTAGCGTGGGGGTCCGGCCGCGGAGAAGGCTACACCTTC.

In this sample, this clonotype turned up once. The CDR3 spells CASRGNGGSRHIEQYF. The CDR3 nucleotides read TGTGCCAGCAGGGGGAATGGGGGGTCACGACATATCGAGCAGTACTTC. V is TRBV6-1 and J is TRBJ2-7; possible D gene TRBD2, 6 bases. Looked up from germline, CDR1 is MNHNS and CDR2 is SASEGT. The CDR3 runs 16 residues. The V and J ends lost 6 bases and 6 bases respectively, with 24 bases between them.

J is TRBJ2-7 and V is TRBV6-5; D gene uncertain. Trimming pared 0 bases from V and 2 bases from J, leaving 14 bases between. This CDR3 comprises 16 residues. Germline CDR1 reads MNHEY; CDR2 reads SVGAGI. DNA for the CDR3: TGTGCCAGCAGTTACTCCCCGACGGACCTTACCTACGAGCAGTACTTC. Translated: CASSYSPTDLTYEQYF.

The chain carries TRBV14 and TRBJ2-1; the D is unclear. The CDR3 sequence is 15 residues long. Germline V CDR1 and CDR2: SGHDN, FVKESK. V was pared by 4 bases and J by 3 bases, with 13 bases between. The CDR3 reads CASSLSIDLYNEQFF. CDR3 nucleotide sequence: TGTGCCAGCAGCCTCTCAATCGATCTCTACAATGAGCAGTTCTTC.

This chain links TRBV7-9 with TRBJ2-1; D uncertain. Per germline, CDR1 SEHNR and CDR2 FQNEAQ (reference sequence). V lost 2 bases and J 2 bases, leaving 7 bases between the germline ends. This CDR3 comprises 14 residues. In DNA form, the CDR3 reads TGTGCCAGCAGCTTAACAGAGGCCTACAATGAGCAGTTCTTC. Translated, it gives CASSLTEAYNEQFF.

This clonotype was seen once. The rearrangement joins TRBV2 to TRBJ2-7, with TRBD1 identical over 11 bases. CDR3 length equals 14 residues. The trim removed 10 bases at V and 4 bases at J, leaving 9 bases unmatched. Germline V gene sequence: CDR1 SNHLY, CDR2 FYNNEI. DNA of the CDR3: TGTGCCATTAGGGCCGGGACAGGGGGATACGAGCAGTACTTC. As protein: CAIRAGTGGYEQYF.

This chain links TRBV10-3 with TRBJ1-2; D unclear. Trimming took 8 bases from V and 8 from J, leaving 18 bases between them. CDR3 length: 13 residues. CDR1 is ENHRY and CDR2 is SYGVKD in the germline V gene. The DNA for the CDR3 is TGTGCCATCCGGGCGGCGGGAAGCTGGGGCTACACCTTC. Its translation: CAIRAAGSWGYTF.

The chain links TRBV29-1 to TRBJ2-5, with 12 nucleotides matching TRBD2. The CDR3 totals 13 residues. V trimming: 4 bases; J trimming: 4 bases; junction bases outside the gene matches: 1. Germline V gene data show CDR1 as SQVTM and CDR2 as ANQGSEA. The CDR3: CSVVGLAGETQYF. For the CDR3, the DNA is TGCAGCGTTGTGGGACTAGCGGGAGAGACCCAGTACTTC.

The genes are TRBV3-1 and TRBJ2-1, with 8 bases fitting TRBD1. CDR1 and CDR2 (germline): LGHDT, YNNKEL (reference sequence). Trimming at V came to 4 bases and at J to 5 bases, leaving 10 bases not matched to a gene. The CDR3 runs 16 residues. The CDR3 spells CASSPPTRGLNNEQFF. In DNA, the CDR3 is TGTGCCAGCAGCCCACCCACCAGGGGGCTCAACAATGAGCAGTTCTTC.

This clonotype was recorded once. This rearrangement joins TRBV6-1 to TRBJ1-5, with D perhaps matching TRBD1 (5 bases). The V end lost 9 bases, the J end lost 4 bases, and 10 bases lay between the germline ends. Germline V gives CDR1 MNHNS, CDR2 SASEGT. The CDR3 loop spans 12 amino acids. DNA for the CDR3: TGTGCCAGTTGTCGGGGGAATCAGCCCCAGCATTTT. This gives the protein CASCRGNQPQHF.

The chain employs TRBV27 and TRBJ1-1; D ambiguous. The CDR3 covers 13 residues. V was shortened by 8 bases and J by 0 bases, with 10 bases between the two germline ends. Germline V gene data show CDR1 as MNHEY and CDR2 as SMNVEV (reference sequence). CDR3 residues: CASGVGMNTEAFF. The DNA of the CDR3 is TGTGCCAGCGGGGTCGGCATGAACACTGAAGCTTTCTTT.

The rearrangement links TRBV7-8 to TRBJ2-1; TRBD1 agrees at 8 bases. CDR1 and CDR2 from the germline V gene are SGHVS and FQNEAQ. This CDR3 spans 15 amino acids. V trimming: 5 bases; J trimming: 0 bases; junction bases outside the gene matches: 3. Here the CDR3 reads CASSGTGYSYNEQFF. In DNA, the CDR3 is TGTGCCAGCAGCGGGACAGGATACTCCTACAATGAGCAGTTCTTC.

The V call is TRBV29-1, the J call TRBJ2-2; D perhaps matches TRBD1 (5 bases). The CDR3 is 13 amino acids. Trimming left V 7 bases short and J 2 bases short, with 11 bases between. Per germline, CDR1 SQVTM and CDR2 ANQGSEA. CDR3 amino acids: CSDRTLNTGELFF. CDR3 bases: TGCAGCGACCGGACACTTAACACCGGGGAGCTGTTTTTT.